This TCR beta chain comes out of a study of T-cell memory formation after mild COVID-19. As for the study in general: Largely donor-specific sequence clusters came from a couple of donors.

5'RACE with constant-segment primers yielded barcoded, UMI-tagged TCR alpha and TCR beta cDNA libraries. TCRdb itself ran the 5' RACE reads through MiXCR, one entry per CDR3 protein. Counted here are approximately 290,000 distinct CDR3 sequences, roughly a fifth occurring once; the ten biggest clones make up 21%. Concerning this clonotype itself: The antigen is undetermined.

Study-wide points: Clones that got smaller from day 15 to 85 had even CD4/CD8, while clones growing later tipped toward CD4+.

V lost 5 bases and J lost 8; bases outside the gene matches: 6. This CDR3 is 14 amino acids long. Germline values: CDR1 MGHRA, CDR2 YSYEKL. The genes are TRBV4-1 and TRBJ1-6, with 7 bases lining up with TRBD1. The sequence was obtained from a man between 18 and 35 years old who had mild COVID-19 (a few samples of this study predate the infection). Cell type and time point are not known. What was sequenced was PBMCs or a T cell subset sorted from them (not recorded which). CDR3 nucleotides: TGCGCCAGCAGCTCAACGGGACAGTATTCACCCCTCCACTTT. Translation: CASSSTGQYSPLHF.